The present entry profiles one TCR beta chain with its context. No antigen is known for it. The data were taken from a study of Ad26.COV2.S vaccination and SARS-CoV-2 variants. Study-wide background: Administration of Ad26.COV2.S was intramuscular, either once or twice 56 days apart. General study findings and limits: Reportedly, spike-specific CD8+ and CD4+ T cell responses achieved substantial breadth once vaccination had taken place.

Germline CDR1 SNHLY, CDR2 FYNNEI. This CDR3 spans 15 amino acids. Trimming pared 2 bases from V and 1 base from J, leaving 8 bases between. Noted treatment: around 19 received Ad26.COV2.S at low or high dose, single or two shots; 5 received placebo; per-sample allocation not given. Specimen acquisition occurred on day 63 following the initial vaccine or placebo injection. Measured with immunoSEQ multiplex PCR; TCRdb has only the in-frame clones, and not every one. The sample shows more than 300,000 clones, around 88% of them seen only once. The clonotype was recovered from a person aged 18-65 years who received the Ad26.COV2.S COVID-19 vaccine or a placebo. The chain is built from TRBV2 and TRBJ2-2, with unresolved D. The sample consisted of peripheral blood, taken in a trial of Ad26.COV2.S vaccine versus placebo. CDR3 loop: CASSEMARNTGELFF. CDR3 bases: TGTGCCAGCAGTGAAATGGCAAGGAACACCGGGGAGCTGTTTTTT.